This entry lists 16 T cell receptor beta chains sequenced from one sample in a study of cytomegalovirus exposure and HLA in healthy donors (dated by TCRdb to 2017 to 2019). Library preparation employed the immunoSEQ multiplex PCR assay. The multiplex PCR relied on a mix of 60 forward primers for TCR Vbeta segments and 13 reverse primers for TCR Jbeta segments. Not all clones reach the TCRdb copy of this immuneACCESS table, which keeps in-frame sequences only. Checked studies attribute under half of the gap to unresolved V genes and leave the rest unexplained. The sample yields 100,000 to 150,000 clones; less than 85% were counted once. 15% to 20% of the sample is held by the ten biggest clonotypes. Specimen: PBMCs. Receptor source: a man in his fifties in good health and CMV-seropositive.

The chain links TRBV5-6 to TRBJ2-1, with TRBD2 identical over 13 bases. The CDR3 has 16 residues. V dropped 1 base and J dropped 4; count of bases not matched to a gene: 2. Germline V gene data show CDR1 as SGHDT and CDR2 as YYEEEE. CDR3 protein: CASSLTGLAGYNEQFF. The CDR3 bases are TGTGCCAGCAGCTTGACGGGACTAGCGGGGTACAATGAGCAGTTCTTC. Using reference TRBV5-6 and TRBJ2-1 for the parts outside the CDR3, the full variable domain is DAGVTQSPTHLIKTRGQQVTLRCSPKSGHDTVSWYQQALGQGPQFIFQYYEEEERQRGNFPDRFSGHQFPNYSSELNVNALLLGDSALYLCASSLTGLAGYNEQFFGPGTRLTVL.

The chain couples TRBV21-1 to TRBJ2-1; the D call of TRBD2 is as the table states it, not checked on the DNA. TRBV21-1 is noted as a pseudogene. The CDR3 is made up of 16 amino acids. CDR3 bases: TGTGCCAGCAGCAAAGTCGGCGGGAGATCCTACAATGAGCAGTTCTTC. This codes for CASSKVGGRSYNEQFF.

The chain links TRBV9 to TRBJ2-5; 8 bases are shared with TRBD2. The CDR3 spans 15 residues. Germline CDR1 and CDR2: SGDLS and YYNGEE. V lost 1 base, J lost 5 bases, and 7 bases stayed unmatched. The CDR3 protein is CASSVSGRAGETQYF. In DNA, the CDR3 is TGTGCCAGCAGCGTATCCGGGAGGGCAGGGGAGACCCAGTACTTC. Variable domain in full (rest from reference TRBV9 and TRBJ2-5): DSGVTQTPKHLITATGQRVTLRCSPRSGDLSVYWYQQSLDQGLQFLIQYYNGEERAKGNILERFSAQQFPDLHSELNLSSLELGDSALYFCASSVSGRAGETQYFGPGTRLLVL.

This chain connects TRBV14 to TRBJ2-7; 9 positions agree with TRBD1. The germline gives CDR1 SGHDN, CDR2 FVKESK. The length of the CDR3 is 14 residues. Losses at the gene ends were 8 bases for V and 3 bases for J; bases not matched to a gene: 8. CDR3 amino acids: CASGTGTGFYEQYF. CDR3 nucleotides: TGTGCCAGCGGGACCGGGACAGGGTTCTACGAGCAGTACTTC.

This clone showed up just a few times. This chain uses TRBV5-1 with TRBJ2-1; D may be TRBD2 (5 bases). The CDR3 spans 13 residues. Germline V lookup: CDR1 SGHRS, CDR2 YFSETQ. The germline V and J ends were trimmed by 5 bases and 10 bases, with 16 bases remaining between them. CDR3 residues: CASSYAAGGEQFF. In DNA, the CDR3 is TGCGCCAGCAGTTACGCCGCAGGAGGAGAGCAGTTCTTC.

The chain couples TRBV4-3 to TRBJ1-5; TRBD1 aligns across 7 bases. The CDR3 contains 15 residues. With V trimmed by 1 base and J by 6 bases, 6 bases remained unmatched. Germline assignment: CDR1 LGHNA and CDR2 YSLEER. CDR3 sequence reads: CASSQVRQGGQPQHF. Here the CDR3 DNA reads TGCGCCAGCAGCCAAGTGAGACAGGGCGGTCAGCCCCAGCATTTT.

For the CDR3, the DNA is TGTGCCAGCAGTGAGGAGGACAGGGTTGAGCAGTACTTC. This encodes CASSEEDRVEQYF. This sequence joins TRBV2 and TRBJ2-7; 8 bases agree with TRBD1. Trimming removed 3 bases from V and 7 bases from J; junction bases left unmatched: 5. Germline CDR1 is SNHLY and CDR2 is FYNNEI. This CDR3 spans 13 amino acids.

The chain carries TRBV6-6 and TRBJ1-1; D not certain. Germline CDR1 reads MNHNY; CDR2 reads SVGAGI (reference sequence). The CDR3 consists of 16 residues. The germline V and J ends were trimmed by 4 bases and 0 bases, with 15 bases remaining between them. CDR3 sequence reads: CASSSPGGTMNTEAFF. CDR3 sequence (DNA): TGTGCCAGCAGTTCCCCGGGTGGTACTATGAACACTGAAGCTTTCTTT.

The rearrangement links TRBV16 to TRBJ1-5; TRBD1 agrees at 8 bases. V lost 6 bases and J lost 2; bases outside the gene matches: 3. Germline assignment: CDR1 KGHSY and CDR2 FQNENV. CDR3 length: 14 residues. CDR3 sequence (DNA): TGTGCCAGCAGGACAGGGGAAGGCAATCAGCCCCAGCATTTT. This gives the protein CASRTGEGNQPQHF.

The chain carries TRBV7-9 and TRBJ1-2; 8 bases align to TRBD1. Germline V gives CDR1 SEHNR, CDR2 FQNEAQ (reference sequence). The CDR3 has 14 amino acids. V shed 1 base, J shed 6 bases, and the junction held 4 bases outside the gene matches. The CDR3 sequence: CASSLENRGDGYTF. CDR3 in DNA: TGTGCCAGCAGCTTAGAAAACAGGGGGGATGGCTACACCTTC.

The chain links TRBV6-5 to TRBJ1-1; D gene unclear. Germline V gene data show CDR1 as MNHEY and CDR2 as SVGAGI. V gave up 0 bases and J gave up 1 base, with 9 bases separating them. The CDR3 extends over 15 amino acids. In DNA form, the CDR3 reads TGTGCCAGCAGTTACTCGATAACTGCGAACACTGAAGCTTTCTTT. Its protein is CASSYSITANTEAFF.

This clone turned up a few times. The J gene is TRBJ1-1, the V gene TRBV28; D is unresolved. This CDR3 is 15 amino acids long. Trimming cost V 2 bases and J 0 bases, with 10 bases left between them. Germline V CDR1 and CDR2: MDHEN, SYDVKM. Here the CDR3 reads CASSLMIRVNTEAFF. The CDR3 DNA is TGTGCCAGCAGTTTAATGATCCGGGTGAACACTGAAGCTTTCTTT.

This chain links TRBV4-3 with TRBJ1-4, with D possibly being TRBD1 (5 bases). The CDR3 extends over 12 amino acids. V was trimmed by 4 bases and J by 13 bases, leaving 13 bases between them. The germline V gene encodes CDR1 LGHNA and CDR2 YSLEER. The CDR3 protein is CASSPTAGSLFF. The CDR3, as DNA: TGCGCCAGCAGCCCTACCGCAGGGTCACTGTTTTTT.

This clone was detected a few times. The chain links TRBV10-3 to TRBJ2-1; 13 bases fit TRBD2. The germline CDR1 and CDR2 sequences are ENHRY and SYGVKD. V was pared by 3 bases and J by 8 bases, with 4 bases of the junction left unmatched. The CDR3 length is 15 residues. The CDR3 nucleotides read TGTGCCATCAGTGACGGACTAGCGGGAGCGGATGAGCAGTTCTTC. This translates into CAISDGLAGADEQFF.

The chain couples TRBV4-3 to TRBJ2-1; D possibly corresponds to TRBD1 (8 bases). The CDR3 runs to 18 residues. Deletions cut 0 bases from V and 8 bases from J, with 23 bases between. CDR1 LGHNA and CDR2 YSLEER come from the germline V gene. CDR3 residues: CASSQDNWPDRAGDEQFF. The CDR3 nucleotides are TGCGCCAGCAGCCAAGATAATTGGCCGGACAGGGCGGGGGATGAGCAGTTCTTC.

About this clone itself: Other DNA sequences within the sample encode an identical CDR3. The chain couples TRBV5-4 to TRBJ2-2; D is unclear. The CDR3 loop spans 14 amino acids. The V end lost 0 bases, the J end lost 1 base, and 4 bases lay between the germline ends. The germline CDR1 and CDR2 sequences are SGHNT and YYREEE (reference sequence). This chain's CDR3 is CASSLGQNTGELFF. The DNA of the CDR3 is TGTGCCAGCAGCTTGGGACAGAACACCGGGGAGCTGTTTTTT. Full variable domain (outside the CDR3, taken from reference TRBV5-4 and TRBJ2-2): ETGVTQSPTHLIKTRGQQVTLRCSSQSGHNTVSWYQQALGQGPQFIFQYYREEENGRGNFPPRFSGLQFPNYSSELNVNALELDDSALYLCASSLGQNTGELFFGEGSRLTVL.